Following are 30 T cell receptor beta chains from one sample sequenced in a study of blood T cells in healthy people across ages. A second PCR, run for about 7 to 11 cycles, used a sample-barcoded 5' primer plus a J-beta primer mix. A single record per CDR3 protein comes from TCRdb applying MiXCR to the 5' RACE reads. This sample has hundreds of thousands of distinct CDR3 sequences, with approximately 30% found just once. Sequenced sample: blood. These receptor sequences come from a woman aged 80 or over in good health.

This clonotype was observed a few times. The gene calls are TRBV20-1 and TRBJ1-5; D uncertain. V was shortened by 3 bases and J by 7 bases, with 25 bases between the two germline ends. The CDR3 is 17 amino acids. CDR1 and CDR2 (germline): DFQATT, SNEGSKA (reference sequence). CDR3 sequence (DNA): TGCAGTGCTAGGAATTCCTCGCGGCAGAGGTGGATCCAGCCCCAGCATTTT. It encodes CSARNSSRQRWIQPQHF.

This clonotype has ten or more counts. The CDR3 DNA reads as TGTGCCAGCAGTTACTGGGCAGGCAATCAGCCCCAGCATTTT. Protein sequence: CASSYWAGNQPQHF. This chain joins TRBV6-2 or TRBV6-3 and TRBJ1-5; D not resolved. CDR3 size: 14 residues. The V and J ends lost 1 base and 2 bases respectively, with 6 bases between them. From germline, CDR1 is MNHEY and CDR2 SVGEGT.

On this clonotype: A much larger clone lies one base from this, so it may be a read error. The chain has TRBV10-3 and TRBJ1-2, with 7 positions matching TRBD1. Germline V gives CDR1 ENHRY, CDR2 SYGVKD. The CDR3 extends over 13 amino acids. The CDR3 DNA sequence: TGTGCCATCAGCTCCGACAGGGACTATGGCTACATCTTC. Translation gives CAISSDRDYGYIF.

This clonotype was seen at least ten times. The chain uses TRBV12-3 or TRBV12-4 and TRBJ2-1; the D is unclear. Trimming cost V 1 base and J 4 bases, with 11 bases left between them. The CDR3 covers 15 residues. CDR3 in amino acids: CASSLGQSRYNEQFF. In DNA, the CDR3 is TGTGCCAGCAGTTTAGGTCAATCGCGATACAATGAGCAGTTCTTC.

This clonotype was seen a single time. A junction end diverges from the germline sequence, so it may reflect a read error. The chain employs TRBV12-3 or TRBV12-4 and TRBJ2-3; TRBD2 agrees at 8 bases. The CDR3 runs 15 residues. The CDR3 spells CASSLRGANGDTEYF. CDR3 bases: TGTGCCAGCAGTTTGCGGGGGGCTAACGGAGATACGGAGTATTTT.

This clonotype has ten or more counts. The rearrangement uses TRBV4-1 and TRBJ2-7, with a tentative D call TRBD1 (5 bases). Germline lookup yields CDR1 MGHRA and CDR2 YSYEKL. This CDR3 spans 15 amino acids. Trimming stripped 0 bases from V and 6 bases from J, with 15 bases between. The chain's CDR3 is CASSQEGQGVSEQYF. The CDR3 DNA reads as TGCGCCAGCAGCCAAGAGGGTCAAGGGGTCAGCGAGCAGTACTTC.

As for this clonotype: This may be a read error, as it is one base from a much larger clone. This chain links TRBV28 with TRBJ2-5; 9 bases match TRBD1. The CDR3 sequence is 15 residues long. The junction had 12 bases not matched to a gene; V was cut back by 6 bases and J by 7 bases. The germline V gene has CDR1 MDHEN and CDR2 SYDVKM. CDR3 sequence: CASSRPTGGCGTQYF. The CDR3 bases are TGTGCCAGCAGCCGCCCGACAGGGGGTTGCGGGACCCAGTACTTC.

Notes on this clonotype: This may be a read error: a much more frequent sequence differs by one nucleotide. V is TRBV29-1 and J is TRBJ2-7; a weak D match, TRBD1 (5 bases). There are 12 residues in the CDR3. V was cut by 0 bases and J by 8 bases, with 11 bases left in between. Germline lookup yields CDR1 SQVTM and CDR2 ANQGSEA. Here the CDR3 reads CSVEDLPGQQYF. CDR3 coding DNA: TGCAGCGTTGAAGATCTTCCAGGGCAGCAGTACTTC.

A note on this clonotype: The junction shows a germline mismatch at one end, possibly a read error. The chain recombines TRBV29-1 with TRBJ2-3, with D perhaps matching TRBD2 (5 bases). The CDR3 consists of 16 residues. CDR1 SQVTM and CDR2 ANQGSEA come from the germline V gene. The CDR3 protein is CSVRILTASRTDAQYF. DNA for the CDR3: TGCAGCGTTCGAATTCTTACCGCTAGCCGCACAGATGCGCAGTATTTT.

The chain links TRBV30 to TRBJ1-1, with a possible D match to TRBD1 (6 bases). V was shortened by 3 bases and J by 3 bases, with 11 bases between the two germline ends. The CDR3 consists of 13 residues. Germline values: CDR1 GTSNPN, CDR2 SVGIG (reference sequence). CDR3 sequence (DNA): TGTGCCTGGAGCTCAAGGGGGTACACTGAAGCTTTCTTT. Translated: CAWSSRGYTEAFF.

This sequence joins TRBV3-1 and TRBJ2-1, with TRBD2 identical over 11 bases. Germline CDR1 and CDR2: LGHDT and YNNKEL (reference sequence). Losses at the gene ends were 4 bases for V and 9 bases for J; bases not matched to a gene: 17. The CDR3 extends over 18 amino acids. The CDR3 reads CASSPTRRLAGGNPEQFF. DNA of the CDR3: TGTGCCAGCAGCCCGACACGAAGGTTAGCGGGGGGGAATCCTGAGCAGTTCTTC.

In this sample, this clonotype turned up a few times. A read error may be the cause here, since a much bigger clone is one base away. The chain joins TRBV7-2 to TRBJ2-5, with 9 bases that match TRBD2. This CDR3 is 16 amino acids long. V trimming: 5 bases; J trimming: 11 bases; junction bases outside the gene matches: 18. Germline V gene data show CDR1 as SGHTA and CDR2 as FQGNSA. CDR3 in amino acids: CASSPPGLAIINEQYF. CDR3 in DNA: TGTGCCAGCAGCCCACCGGGACTAGCTATAATAAATGAGCAGTACTTC.

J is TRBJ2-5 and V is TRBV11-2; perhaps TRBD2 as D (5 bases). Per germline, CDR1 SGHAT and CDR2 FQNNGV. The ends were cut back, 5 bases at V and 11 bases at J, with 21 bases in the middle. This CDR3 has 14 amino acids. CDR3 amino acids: CASSKDRSGNEQYF. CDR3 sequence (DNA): TGTGCCAGCAGCAAGGACCGGTCGGGGAATGAGCAGTACTTC.

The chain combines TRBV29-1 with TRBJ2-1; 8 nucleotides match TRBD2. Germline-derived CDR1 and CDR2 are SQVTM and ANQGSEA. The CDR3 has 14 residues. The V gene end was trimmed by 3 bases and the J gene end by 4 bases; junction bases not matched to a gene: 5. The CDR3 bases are TGCAGCGTTGAGGTTAGCGGGGCTTACAATGAGCAGTTCTTC. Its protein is CSVEVSGAYNEQFF.

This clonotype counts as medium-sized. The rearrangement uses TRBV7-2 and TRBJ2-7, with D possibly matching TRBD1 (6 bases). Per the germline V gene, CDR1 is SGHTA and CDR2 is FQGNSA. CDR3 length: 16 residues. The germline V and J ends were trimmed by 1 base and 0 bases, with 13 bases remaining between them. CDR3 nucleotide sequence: TGTGCCAGCAGCTTAGGGACAGCCGATATCTCCTACGAGCAGTACTTC. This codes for CASSLGTADISYEQYF. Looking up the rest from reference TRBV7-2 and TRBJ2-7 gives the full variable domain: GAGVSQSPSNKVTEKGKDVELRCDPISGHTALYWYRQSLGQGLEFLIYFQGNSAPDKSGLPSDRFSAERTGGSVSTLTIQRTQQEDSAVYLCASSLGTADISYEQYFGPGTRLTVT.

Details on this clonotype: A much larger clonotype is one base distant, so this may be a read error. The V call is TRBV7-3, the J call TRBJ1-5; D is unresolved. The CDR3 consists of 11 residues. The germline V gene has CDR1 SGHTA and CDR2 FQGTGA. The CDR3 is CASSTHQLQHF. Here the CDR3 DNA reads TGTGCCAGCAGCACACATCAGCTCCAGCATTTT.

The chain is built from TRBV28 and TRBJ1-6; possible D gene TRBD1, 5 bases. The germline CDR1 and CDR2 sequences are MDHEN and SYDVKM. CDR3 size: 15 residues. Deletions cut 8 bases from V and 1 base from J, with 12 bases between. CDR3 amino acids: CASSNGGSYNSPLHF. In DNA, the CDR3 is TGTGCCAGCTCGAATGGGGGATCCTATAATTCACCCCTCCACTTT.

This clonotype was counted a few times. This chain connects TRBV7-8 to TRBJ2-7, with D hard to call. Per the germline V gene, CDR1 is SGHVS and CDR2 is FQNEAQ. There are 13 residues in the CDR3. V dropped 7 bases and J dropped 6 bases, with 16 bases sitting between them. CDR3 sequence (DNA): TGTGCCAGCACCCAAGAACACTGGGCCGAGCAGTACTTC. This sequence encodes CASTQEHWAEQYF.

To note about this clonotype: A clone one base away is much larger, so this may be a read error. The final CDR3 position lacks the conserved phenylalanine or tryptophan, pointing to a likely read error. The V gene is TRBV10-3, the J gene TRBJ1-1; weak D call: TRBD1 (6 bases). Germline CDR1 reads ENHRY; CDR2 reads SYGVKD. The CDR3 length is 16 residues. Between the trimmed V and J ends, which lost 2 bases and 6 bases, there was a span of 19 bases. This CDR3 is CAISERGLREGSEAFC. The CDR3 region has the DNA TGTGCCATCAGTGAGCGGGGGCTCAGAGAGGGCTCTGAAGCTTTCTGT.

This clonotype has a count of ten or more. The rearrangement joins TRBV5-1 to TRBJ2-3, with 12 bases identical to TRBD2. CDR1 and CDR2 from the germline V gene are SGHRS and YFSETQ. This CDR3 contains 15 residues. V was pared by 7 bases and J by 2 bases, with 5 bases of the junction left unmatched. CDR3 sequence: CASASGGALTDTQYF. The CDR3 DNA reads TGCGCCAGCGCTAGCGGGGGGGCCCTCACAGATACGCAGTATTTT.

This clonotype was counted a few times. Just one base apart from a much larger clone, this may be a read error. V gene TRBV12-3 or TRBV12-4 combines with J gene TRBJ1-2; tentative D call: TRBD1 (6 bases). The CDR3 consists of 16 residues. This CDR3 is CACSPGTSGTLYGYTF. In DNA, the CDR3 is TGTGCCTGCAGTCCTGGGACATCCGGGACCCTTTATGGCTACACCTTC.

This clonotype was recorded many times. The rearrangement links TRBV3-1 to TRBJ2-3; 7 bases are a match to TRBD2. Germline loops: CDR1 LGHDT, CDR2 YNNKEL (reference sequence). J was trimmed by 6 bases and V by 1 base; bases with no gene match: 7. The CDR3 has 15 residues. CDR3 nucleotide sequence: TGTGCCAGCAGCCAAGTTAGAGCGGGGATGGATACGCAGTATTTT. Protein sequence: CASSQVRAGMDTQYF.

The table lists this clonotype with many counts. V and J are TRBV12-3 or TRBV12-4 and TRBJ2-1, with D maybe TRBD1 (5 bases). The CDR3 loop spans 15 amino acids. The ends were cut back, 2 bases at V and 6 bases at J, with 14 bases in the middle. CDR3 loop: CASSLTAGKGNEQFF. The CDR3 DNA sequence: TGTGCCAGCAGTTTAACTGCAGGGAAAGGCAATGAGCAGTTCTTC.

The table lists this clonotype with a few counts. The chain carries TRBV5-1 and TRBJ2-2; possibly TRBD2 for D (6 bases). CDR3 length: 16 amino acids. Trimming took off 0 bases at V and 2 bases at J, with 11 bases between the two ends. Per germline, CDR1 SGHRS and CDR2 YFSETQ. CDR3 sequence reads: CASSLVGGSNTGELFF. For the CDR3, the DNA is TGCGCCAGCAGCTTGGTTGGAGGGAGCAACACCGGGGAGCTGTTTTTT.

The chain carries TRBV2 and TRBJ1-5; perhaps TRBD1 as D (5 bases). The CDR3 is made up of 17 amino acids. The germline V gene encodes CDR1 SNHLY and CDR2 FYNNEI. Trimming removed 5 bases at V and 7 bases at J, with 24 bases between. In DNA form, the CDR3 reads TGTGCCAGCAGTTTTGAAACGGGACGGACGGGGAGGCAGCCCCAGCATTTT. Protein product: CASSFETGRTGRQPQHF.

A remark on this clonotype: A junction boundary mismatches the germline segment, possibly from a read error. The DNA for the CDR3 is TGTGCCGGCAGTTTCGTACCTACGAACTACGAGCAGTACTTC. This codes for CAGSFVPTNYEQYF. The chain carries TRBV12-3 or TRBV12-4 and TRBJ2-4, with D unresolved. The last part of the DNA fits TRBJ2-7 better; the J call may be wrong. The CDR3 has 14 amino acids.

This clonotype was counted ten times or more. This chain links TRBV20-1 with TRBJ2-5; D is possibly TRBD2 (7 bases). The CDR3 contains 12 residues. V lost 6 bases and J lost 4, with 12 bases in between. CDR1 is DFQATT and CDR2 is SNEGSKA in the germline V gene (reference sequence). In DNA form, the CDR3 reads TGCAGTGCCGAGAGGGGGGGAGAGACCCAGTACTTC. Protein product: CSAERGGETQYF.

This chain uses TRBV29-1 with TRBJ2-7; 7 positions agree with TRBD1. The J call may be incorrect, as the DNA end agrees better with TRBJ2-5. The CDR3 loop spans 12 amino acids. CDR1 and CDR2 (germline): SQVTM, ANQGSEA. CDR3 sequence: CSKRQGGETQYF. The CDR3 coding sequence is TGCAGCAAACGACAGGGCGGAGAGACCCAGTACTTC.

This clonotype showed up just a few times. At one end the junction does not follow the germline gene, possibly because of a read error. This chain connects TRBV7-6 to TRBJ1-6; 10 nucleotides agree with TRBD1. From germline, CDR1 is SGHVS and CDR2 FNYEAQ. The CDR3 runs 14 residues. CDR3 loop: CATSRDRGPSPLHF. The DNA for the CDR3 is TGTGCCACCAGCCGGGACAGGGGACCCTCACCCCTCCACTTT.

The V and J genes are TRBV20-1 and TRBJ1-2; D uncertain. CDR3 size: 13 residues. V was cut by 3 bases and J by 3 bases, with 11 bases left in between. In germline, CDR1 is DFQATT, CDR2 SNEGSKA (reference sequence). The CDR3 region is CSASPLSDYGYTF. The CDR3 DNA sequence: TGCAGTGCTAGCCCCCTGTCAGACTATGGCTACACCTTC.